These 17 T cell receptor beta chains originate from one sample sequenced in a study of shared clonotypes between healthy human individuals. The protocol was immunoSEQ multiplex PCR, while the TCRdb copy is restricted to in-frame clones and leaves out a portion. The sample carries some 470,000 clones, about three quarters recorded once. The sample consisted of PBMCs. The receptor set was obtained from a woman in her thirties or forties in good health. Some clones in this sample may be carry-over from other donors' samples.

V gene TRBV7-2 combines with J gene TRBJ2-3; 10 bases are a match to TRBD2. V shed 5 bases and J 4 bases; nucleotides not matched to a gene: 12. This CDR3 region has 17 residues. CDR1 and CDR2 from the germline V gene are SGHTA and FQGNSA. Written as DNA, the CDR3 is TGTGCCAGCAGCCCCACTAGCGGGATAATAGGGGCAGATACGCAGTATTTT. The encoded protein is CASSPTSGIIGADTQYF.

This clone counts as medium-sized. Written as DNA, the CDR3 is TGTGCCAGCGGAGCAGGGACAGGGGCAGATACGCAGTATTTT. Translated, it gives CASGAGTGADTQYF. The gene calls are TRBV6-4 and TRBJ2-3; TRBD1 matches at 10 bases. Germline V gene lookup returns CDR1 MRHNA and CDR2 SNTAGT. The ends lost 8 bases at V and 4 bases at J; junction bases unmatched: 6. This CDR3 region has 14 residues.

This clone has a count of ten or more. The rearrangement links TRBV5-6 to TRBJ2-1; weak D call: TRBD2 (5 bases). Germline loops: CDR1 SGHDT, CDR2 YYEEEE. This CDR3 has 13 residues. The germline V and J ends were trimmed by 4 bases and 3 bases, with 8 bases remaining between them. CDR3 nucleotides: TGTGCCAGCAGCGGACTTCTCTACAATGAGCAGTTCTTC. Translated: CASSGLLYNEQFF.

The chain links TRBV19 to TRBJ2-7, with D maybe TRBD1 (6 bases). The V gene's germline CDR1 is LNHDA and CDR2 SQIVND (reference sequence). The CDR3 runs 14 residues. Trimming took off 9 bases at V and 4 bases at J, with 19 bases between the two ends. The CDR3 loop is CASARGQGLYEQYF. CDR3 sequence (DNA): TGTGCCAGCGCCCGGGGCCAGGGGCTATACGAGCAGTACTTC.

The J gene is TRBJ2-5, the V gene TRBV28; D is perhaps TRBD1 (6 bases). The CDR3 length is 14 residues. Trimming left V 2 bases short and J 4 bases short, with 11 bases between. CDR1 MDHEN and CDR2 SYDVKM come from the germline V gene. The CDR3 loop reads CASSLPGTIETQYF. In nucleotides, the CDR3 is TGTGCCAGCAGTTTACCCGGGACAATAGAGACCCAGTACTTC.

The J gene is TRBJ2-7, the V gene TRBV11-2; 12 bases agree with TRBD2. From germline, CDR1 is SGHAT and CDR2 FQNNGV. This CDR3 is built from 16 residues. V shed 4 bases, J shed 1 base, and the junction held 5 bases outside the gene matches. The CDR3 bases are TGTGCCAGCAGCTCCTGGGGGACTAGCGGGTCCTACGAGCAGTACTTC. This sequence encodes CASSSWGTSGSYEQYF.

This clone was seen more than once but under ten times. The CDR3 coding sequence is TGCGCCAGCAGTCCCCCGGGCCACTACAATGAGCAGTTCTTC. Its translation: CASSPPGHYNEQFF. The rearrangement uses TRBV23-1 and TRBJ2-1, with D hard to call. Being an ORF, TRBV23-1 has a function that is uncertain. This CDR3 is 14 amino acids long. The V end was cut by 4 bases, the J end by 3 bases, with 10 bases between.

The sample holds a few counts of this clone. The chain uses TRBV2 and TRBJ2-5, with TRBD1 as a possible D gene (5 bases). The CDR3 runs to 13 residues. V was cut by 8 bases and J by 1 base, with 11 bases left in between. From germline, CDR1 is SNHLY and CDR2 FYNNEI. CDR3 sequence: CASREDIQETQYF. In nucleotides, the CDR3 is TGTGCCAGCCGAGAGGACATCCAAGAGACCCAGTACTTC.

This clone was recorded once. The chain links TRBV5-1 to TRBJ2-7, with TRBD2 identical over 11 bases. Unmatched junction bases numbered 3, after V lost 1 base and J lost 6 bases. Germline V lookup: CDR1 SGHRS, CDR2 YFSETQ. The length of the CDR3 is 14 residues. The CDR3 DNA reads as TGCGCCAGCAGCTTGACTAGCGGGAGCTCCGAGCAGTACTTC. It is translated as CASSLTSGSSEQYF.

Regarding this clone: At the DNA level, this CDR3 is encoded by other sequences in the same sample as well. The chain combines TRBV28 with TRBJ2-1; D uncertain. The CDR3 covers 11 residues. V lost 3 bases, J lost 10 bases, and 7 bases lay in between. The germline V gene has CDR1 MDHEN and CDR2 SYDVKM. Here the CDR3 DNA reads TGTGCCAGCAGTTTGACAAGAGAGCAGTTCTTC. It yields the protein CASSLTREQFF.

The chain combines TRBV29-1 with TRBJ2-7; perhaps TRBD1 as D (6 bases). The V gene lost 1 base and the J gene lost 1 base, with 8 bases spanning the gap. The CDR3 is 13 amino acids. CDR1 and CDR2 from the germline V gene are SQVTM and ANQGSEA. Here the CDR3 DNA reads TGCAGCGTTGAAGGACAGGAATCCTACGAGCAGTACTTC. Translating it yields CSVEGQESYEQYF.

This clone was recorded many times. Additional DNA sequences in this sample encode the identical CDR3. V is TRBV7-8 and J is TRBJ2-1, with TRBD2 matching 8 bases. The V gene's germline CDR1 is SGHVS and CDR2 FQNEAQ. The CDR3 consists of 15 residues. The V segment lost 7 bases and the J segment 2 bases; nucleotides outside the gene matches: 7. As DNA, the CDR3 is TGTGCCAGCACGGGAGGGCCTGGCGCCTACAATGAGCAGTTCTTC. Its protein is CASTGGPGAYNEQFF.

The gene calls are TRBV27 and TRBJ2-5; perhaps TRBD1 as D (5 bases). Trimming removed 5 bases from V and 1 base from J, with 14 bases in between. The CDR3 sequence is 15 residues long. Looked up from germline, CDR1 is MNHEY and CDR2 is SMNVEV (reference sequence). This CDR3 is CASSALLTAQETQYF. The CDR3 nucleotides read TGTGCCAGCAGTGCCCTCTTGACAGCCCAAGAGACCCAGTACTTC.

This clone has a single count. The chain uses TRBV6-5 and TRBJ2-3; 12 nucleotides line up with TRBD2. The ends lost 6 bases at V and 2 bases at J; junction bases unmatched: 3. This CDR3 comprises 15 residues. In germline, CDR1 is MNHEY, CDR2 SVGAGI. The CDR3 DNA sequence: TGTGCCAGCAGACTAGCGGGAGGCTTCACAGATACGCAGTATTTT. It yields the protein CASRLAGGFTDTQYF.

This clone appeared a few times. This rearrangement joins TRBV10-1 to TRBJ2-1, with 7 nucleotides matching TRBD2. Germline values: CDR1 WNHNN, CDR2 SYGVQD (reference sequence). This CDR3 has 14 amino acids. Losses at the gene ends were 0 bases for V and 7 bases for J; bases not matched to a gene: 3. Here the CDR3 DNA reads TGCGCCAGCAGTGAGTCATGGCGGGGGAATGAGCAGTTCTTC. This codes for CASSESWRGNEQFF.

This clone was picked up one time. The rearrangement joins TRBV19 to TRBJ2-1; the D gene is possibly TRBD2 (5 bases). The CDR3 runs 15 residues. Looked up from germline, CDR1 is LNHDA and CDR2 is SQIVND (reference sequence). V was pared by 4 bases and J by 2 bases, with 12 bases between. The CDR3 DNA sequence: TGTGCCAGTAGTACATCAGCGGATACCTACAATGAGCAGTTCTTC. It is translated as CASSTSADTYNEQFF.

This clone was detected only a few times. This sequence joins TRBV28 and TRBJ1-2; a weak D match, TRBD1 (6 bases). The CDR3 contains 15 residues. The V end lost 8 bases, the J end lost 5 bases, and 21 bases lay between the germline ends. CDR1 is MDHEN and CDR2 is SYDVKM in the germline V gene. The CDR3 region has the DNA TGTGCCAGCGCCCCCCGTAGACAGGATATTTATGGCTACACCTTC. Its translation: CASAPRRQDIYGYTF.